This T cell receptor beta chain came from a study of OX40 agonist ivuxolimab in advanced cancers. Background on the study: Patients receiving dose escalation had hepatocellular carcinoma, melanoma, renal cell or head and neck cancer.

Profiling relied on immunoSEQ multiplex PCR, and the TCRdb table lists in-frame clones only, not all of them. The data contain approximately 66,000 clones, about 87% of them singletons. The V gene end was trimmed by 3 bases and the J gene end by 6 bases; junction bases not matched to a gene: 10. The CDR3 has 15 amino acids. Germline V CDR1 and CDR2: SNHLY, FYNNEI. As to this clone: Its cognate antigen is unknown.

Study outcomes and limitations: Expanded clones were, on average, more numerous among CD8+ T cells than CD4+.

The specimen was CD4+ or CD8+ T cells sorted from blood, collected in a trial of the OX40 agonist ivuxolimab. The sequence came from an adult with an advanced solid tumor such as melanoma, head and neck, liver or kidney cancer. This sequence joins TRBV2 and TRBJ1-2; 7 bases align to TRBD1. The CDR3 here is CASSERQTGLDGYTF. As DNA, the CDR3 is TGTGCCAGCAGTGAGAGACAGACAGGGTTGGATGGCTACACCTTC.